Listed below are T cell receptor beta chains from one sample, sequenced in a study of CD8+CD57+ T cells in acquired aplastic anemia. Each CDR3 protein is one row after TCRdb ran MiXCR on the reads. Of 180,000 or so distinct CDR3 sequences listed, about 47% are singletons. Sequencing was performed on sorted CD4+, CD8+, or CD8+CD57+ T cells (not recorded which) from PBMCs. All receptors derive from a human donor in good health. Each CDR3 is given with its conserved first and last residue. The D gene is left open where the match is weak. Expanded clones are given a class, and other clones once, few, many or no size at all.

J gene,V gene,D gene,clone size,CDR3 DNA,CDR3 protein
TRBJ1-5,TRBV20-1,.,.,TGCAGTGCTAGCGAGGACGAAGTCAATCAGCCCCAGCATTTT,CSASEDEVNQPQHF
TRBJ2-5,TRBV24-1,TRBD1,.,TGTGCCACCAGTGACTCAAGGACAGGGAGGCAGACCCAGTACTTC,CATSDSRTGRQTQYF
TRBJ2-2,TRBV19,.,.,TGTGCCAGTAGTCCCTCGAGGGCCGGGGAGCTGTTTTTT,CASSPSRAGELFF
TRBJ2-5,TRBV4-1,.,.,TGCGCCAGCAGCCAAGAACCTCAGCGGTACCAAGAGACCCAGTACTTC,CASSQEPQRYQETQYF
TRBJ1-6,TRBV6-1,.,.,TGTGCCATCCACATCGGCGGGTCACCCCTCCACTTT,CAIHIGGSPLHF
TRBJ2-5,TRBV9,.,.,TGTGCCAGCAGCGTCGGGACCTCCTCCCGGGAGACCCAGTACTTC,CASSVGTSSRETQYF
TRBJ2-1,TRBV24-1,TRBD1,.,TGTGCCACCAGAGAAACAGGGGGCGATTACAATGAGCAGTTCTTC,CATRETGGDYNEQFF
TRBJ1-2,TRBV19,.,.,TGTGCCAGTACCCAGGGGCAAGGCTACACCTTC,CASTQGQGYTF
TRBJ2-5,TRBV24-1,TRBD2,.,TGTGCCACCAGTGATCCTGCCGGGACTAGCGGGAGGATCCAGTACTTC,CATSDPAGTSGRIQYF
TRBJ2-7,TRBV5-4,.,.,TGTGCCAGCAGCTTGGGGGGACGGTCCTACGAGCAGTACTTC,CASSLGGRSYEQYF
TRBJ2-7,TRBV15,.,.,TGTGCCGCCGAGTCCCTAGCGAGCCACGAGCAGTACTTC,CAAESLASHEQYF
TRBJ2-2,TRBV20-1,.,many,TGCAGTGCTAGAGATCCTTACGGAGACACCGGGGAGCTGTTTTTT,CSARDPYGDTGELFF
TRBJ2-7,TRBV6-1,TRBD1,.,TGTGCCAGCAGGCCACTGGGACAGGGCTCCTACGAGCAGTACTTC,CASRPLGQGSYEQYF
TRBJ2-5,TRBV19,TRBD2,.,TGTGCCAGTAGTGTAAAACTAGCGGGGGGGATCCACCAAGAGACCCAGTACTTC,CASSVKLAGGIHQETQYF
TRBJ2-7,TRBV6-1,TRBD2,few,TGTGCCAGCAGTGATCAGACTAGCGGGGAGCCCTCCTACGAGCAGTACTTC,CASSDQTSGEPSYEQYF
TRBJ2-3,TRBV30,.,.,TGTGCCTGGAGAATAACGGGCAGGAACACAGATACGCAGTATTTT,CAWRITGRNTDTQYF
TRBJ1-5,TRBV2,.,few,TGTGCCAGCAATTTGGGAATAGATCAGCCCCAGCATTTT,CASNLGIDQPQHF
TRBJ1-4,TRBV15,.,many,TGTGCCACCAGCAGAGCAGGAGACAGGCGTAATGAAAAACTGTTTTTT,CATSRAGDRRNEKLFF
TRBJ1-2,TRBV11-1,TRBD1,.,TGTGCCAGCAGCTCAGACCGGGACAGGCTAGTCTATGGCTACACCTTC,CASSSDRDRLVYGYTF
TRBJ2-5,TRBV24-1,.,.,TGTGCCACCAGTGAGACAGATCAAGAGACCCAGTACTTC,CATSETDQETQYF
TRBJ2-1,TRBV4-1,.,few,TGCGCCAGCAGCCAAGAACTAGCCGGTGGTGAGCAGTTCTTC,CASSQELAGGEQFF
TRBJ2-3,TRBV6-2/TRBV6-3,.,.,TGTGCCAGCAGTTACGTAAACAGGGCCACAGATACGCAGTATTTT,CASSYVNRATDTQYF